These T cell receptor beta chains were read from a single sample in a study of PD-1 blockade in classical Hodgkin lymphoma. Data came from immunoSEQ multiplex PCR; TCRdb stores just in-frame clones and leaves some out. There are around 40,000 clones in the sample; about 71% occur only once, and 2.5% to 3.5% lies in the top ten. The source material was peripheral blood mononuclear cells (PBMCs), sampled at baseline. Receptors were obtained from a human donor with classical Hodgkin lymphoma. The CDR3 runs from the conserved cysteine through the conserved F or W. The order of the fields is J gene, D gene, V gene, clone size, CDR3 DNA, CDR3 protein. D genes are given only for firm matches. Clone size is not always given. Where it is, it says once, few, many or a class for expanded clones.

TRBJ2-7 TRBD1 TRBV7-2 . TGTGCCAGCAGCTCCCGGGACAGCTACGAGCAGTACTTC CASSSRDSYEQYF
TRBJ2-6 . TRBV5-1 . TGCGCCAGCAGCTTGTTGGTTCTAGCCCCTACAAACTCTGGGGCCAACGTCCTGACTTTC CASSLLVLAPTNSGANVLTF
TRBJ2-1 TRBD1 TRBV5-1 . TGCGCCAGCAGCATACAGGGGAGATCCTACAATGAGCAGTTCTTC CASSIQGRSYNEQFF
TRBJ1-5 TRBD1 TRBV15 . TGTGCCACCAGCAGCGGGGACAGGCACCAGCCCCAGCATTTT CATSSGDRHQPQHF
TRBJ2-1 . TRBV28 . TGTGCCAGCAGGCAAATAGCGGTCTCCTACAATGAGCAGTTCTTC CASRQIAVSYNEQFF
TRBJ2-1 . TRBV9 few TGTGCCAGCAGCGTAGCGGGTTCCGCCTACAATGAGCAGTTCTTC CASSVAGSAYNEQFF
TRBJ2-7 . TRBV25-1 . TGTGCCAGCAGTGAATATAAGGAAATCTACGAGCAGTACTTC CASSEYKEIYEQYF
TRBJ1-5 TRBD1 TRBV5-8 few TGTGCCAGCAGCTTGGATGGACAGGGCGTCAATCAGCCCCAGCATTTT CASSLDGQGVNQPQHF
TRBJ1-4 . TRBV6-6 . TGTGCCAGCAGTTTCCTGGAGGGAGGTGAAAAACTGTTTTTT CASSFLEGGEKLFF
TRBJ2-3 . TRBV9 . TGTGCCAGCAGCGTAGCTTATTGGGATACAGATACGCAGTATTTT CASSVAYWDTDTQYF
TRBJ2-3 . TRBV9 few TGTGCCAGCAGCGTAACCCTCCAGCATAGCACAGATACGCAGTATTTT CASSVTLQHSTDTQYF
TRBJ2-3 TRBD2 TRBV28 . TGTGCCAGCAGTTCCCTCGGGACTAGCCTCAGAGATACGCAGTATTTT CASSSLGTSLRDTQYF
TRBJ2-2 TRBD1 TRBV7-2 . TGTGCCAGCAGCCAGGGACAGGGTCCGAACACCGGGGAGCTGTTTTTT CASSQGQGPNTGELFF
TRBJ1-1 TRBD1 TRBV4-3 once TGCGCCAGCAGCCCTCAGGACAGGGGGGGACCTCTGAACACTGAAGCTTTCTTT CASSPQDRGGPLNTEAFF
TRBJ2-1 TRBD1 TRBV7-9 few TGTGCCAGCAGCTCACAAGACAGGGCGGACCCCTACAATGAGCAGTTCTTC CASSSQDRADPYNEQFF
TRBJ2-6 . TRBV6-4 . TGTGCCAGCAGTGAAGACGCCGGCTCTGGGGCCAACGTCCTGACTTTC CASSEDAGSGANVLTF
TRBJ1-2 . TRBV7-9 . TGTGCCAGCAGCTTAGCTAGGGGAGGCTACACCTTC CASSLARGGYTF
TRBJ2-3 TRBD1 TRBV23-1 . TGCGCCAGCTGCCAACAGGGGGGCACAGATACGCAGTATTTT CASCQQGGTDTQYF
TRBJ2-7 . TRBV28 . TGTGCCAGCAGTTTCGGGCAGACCTACGAGCAGTACTTC CASSFGQTYEQYF
TRBJ2-7 . TRBV27 . TGTGCCAGCGGGGATATAGGGGGGGCCTCCTACGAGCAGTACTTC CASGDIGGASYEQYF
TRBJ2-4 . TRBV29-1 few TGCAGCGTTGTCTCCCAGGGGGCCAAAAACATTCAGTACTTC CSVVSQGAKNIQYF
TRBJ2-7 TRBD2 TRBV5-5 few TGTGCCAGCAGCTTCCTTCCCGGGACTAGCGGGAGCTACGAGCAGTACTTC CASSFLPGTSGSYEQYF
TRBJ2-7 . TRBV29-1 . TGCAGCGTCGGTGCGGCAGGTCTGTCTCGCGAGCAGTACTTC CSVGAAGLSREQYF
TRBJ2-7 . TRBV7-8 . TGTGCCAGCAGCGACACCGGGGTCGAATCCTACGAGCAGTACTTC CASSDTGVESYEQYF
TRBJ2-3 TRBD2 TRBV6-4 . TGTGCCAGCAGTGGGACTAGCGGAGGCACAGATACGCAGTATTTT CASSGTSGGTDTQYF
TRBJ2-7 . TRBV5-6 . TGTGCCAGCAGCCCTTGGACTCCGAGCTCCTACGAGCAGTACTTC CASSPWTPSSYEQYF
TRBJ1-1 . TRBV18 once TGTGCCAGCTCGGTCGGGTGGGGATACACTGAAGCTTTCTTT CASSVGWGYTEAFF
TRBJ2-1 TRBD1 TRBV28 . TGTGCCAGCAGCTGGACTCGCATCACAGGGGATGAGCAGTTCTTC CASSWTRITGDEQFF
TRBJ2-5 . TRBV7-2 once TGTGCCAGCAGCTTAGAGGCAGTCCTCAGAAGTCAAGAGACCCAGTACTTC CASSLEAVLRSQETQYF
TRBJ1-2 . TRBV28 . TGTGCCAGCAGTTTATACTTGGTAGACTATGGCTACACCTTC CASSLYLVDYGYTF
TRBJ1-5 . TRBV10-3 . TGTGCCATCAGCCCAGAAGGAAATCAGCCCCAGCATTTT CAISPEGNQPQHF
TRBJ1-2 . TRBV19 . TGTGCCAGTAGTAACGCGCCTTCCTATGGCTACACCTTC CASSNAPSYGYTF
TRBJ1-4 . TRBV7-8 . TGTGCCAGCAGCTTAACACAGAGACTCAATGAAAAACTGTTTTTT CASSLTQRLNEKLFF
TRBJ1-1 . TRBV19 few TGTGCCAGTAGTATAGGCCTGGGGACTGAAGCTTTCTTT CASSIGLGTEAFF
TRBJ1-1 . TRBV19 . TGTGCCAGTAGTATTAGGGCTTACACTGAAGCTTTCTTT CASSIRAYTEAFF
TRBJ2-7 TRBD2 TRBV27 . TGTGCCAGCAGATCAAGGACTAGCGGGAGGACGAGTTACTCCTACGAGCAGTACTTC CASRSRTSGRTSYSYEQYF
TRBJ1-3 . TRBV28 once TGTGCCAGCAGCCCCCCGGCCTCTGGAAACACCATATATTTT CASSPPASGNTIYF
TRBJ1-1 . TRBV14 . TGTGCCAGCAGAGACGGGGTGAACACTGAAGCTTTCTTT CASRDGVNTEAFF
TRBJ2-1 TRBD2 TRBV7-3 . TGTGCCAGCAGCCCTGGGACTACGGTGGGCGATGAGCAGTTCTTC CASSPGTTVGDEQFF
TRBJ2-1 . TRBV6-5 . TGTGCCAGCAGTTACCCGGGACGGGTCAATGAGCAGTTCTTC CASSYPGRVNEQFF
TRBJ2-5 . TRBV28 . TGTGCCAGCAGTTTACTAGCTGAGACCCAGTACTTC CASSLLAETQYF
TRBJ2-5 TRBD1 TRBV7-9 . TGTGCCAGCAGCTTAGTGGGACAGGGAGAGACCCAGTACTTC CASSLVGQGETQYF
TRBJ1-5 TRBD1 TRBV19 medium-sized TGTGCCAGTAGTCCAAGGTCCTCTCGGACAGGGAATCCCAATCAGCCCCAGCATTTT CASSPRSSRTGNPNQPQHF
TRBJ2-7 TRBD1 TRBV6-1 few TGTGCCAGCAGTTCAGACAGGGTATCGTACGAGCAGTACTTC CASSSDRVSYEQYF
TRBJ1-1 . TRBV28 few TGTGCCAGCAGTTTATTTGATACCAGCTACACTGAAGCTTTCTTT CASSLFDTSYTEAFF
TRBJ1-1 . TRBV7-3 . TGTGCCAGCAGCTTAGTAGGGAACACTGAAGCTTTCTTT CASSLVGNTEAFF
TRBJ1-1 . TRBV6-6 . TGTGCCAGCACCTCTATCTACCTCGAGCAAGCTTTCTTT CASTSIYLEQAFF
TRBJ1-1 . TRBV19 . TGTGCCAGTAGTATAGCGGGACTCAAAAACACTGAAGCTTTCTTT CASSIAGLKNTEAFF
TRBJ2-2 . TRBV9 . TGTGCCAGCAGAGGGGAGGGGGAATTCTCCCCGAACACCGGGGAGCTGTTTTTT CASRGEGEFSPNTGELFF
TRBJ2-3 . TRBV19 few TGTGCCAGTAGTATTGGACATATTGAAGGAGATACGCAGTATTTT CASSIGHIEGDTQYF
TRBJ2-7 TRBD1 TRBV6-1 few TGTGCCAGCAGTGAAATCGGGACAGGCATGTACGAGCAGTACTTC CASSEIGTGMYEQYF
TRBJ2-3 TRBD1 TRBV5-8 . TGTGCCAGCAGTTTGACAGGGGATAACACAGATACGCAGTATTTT CASSLTGDNTDTQYF
TRBJ2-7 . TRBV10-3 . TGTGCCATCACCGCGGACGGAACCTACGAGCAGTACTTC CAITADGTYEQYF
TRBJ2-5 . TRBV19 . TGTGCCAGTAGTACCCTTTGGACGGAACAAGAGACCCAGTACTTC CASSTLWTEQETQYF
TRBJ2-1 TRBD1 TRBV6-6 few TGTGCCAGCACCCTCGGACAGGGCGTTAATGAGCAGTTCTTC CASTLGQGVNEQFF